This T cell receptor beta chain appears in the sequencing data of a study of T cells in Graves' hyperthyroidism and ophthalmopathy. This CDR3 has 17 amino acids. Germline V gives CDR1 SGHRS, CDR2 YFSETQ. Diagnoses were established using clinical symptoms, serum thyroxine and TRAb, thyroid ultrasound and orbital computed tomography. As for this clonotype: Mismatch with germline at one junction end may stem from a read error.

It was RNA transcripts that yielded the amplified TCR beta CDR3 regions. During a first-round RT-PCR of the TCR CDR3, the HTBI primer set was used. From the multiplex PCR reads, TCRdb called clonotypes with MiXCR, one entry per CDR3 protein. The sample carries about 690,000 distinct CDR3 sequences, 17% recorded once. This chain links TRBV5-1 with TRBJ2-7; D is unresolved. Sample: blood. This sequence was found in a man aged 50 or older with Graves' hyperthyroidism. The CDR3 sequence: CASSLLVGMGLSYEHYF. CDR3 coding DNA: TGCGCCAGCAGCTTGTTGGTAGGGATGGGCCTTTCCTACGAGCACTACTTC.